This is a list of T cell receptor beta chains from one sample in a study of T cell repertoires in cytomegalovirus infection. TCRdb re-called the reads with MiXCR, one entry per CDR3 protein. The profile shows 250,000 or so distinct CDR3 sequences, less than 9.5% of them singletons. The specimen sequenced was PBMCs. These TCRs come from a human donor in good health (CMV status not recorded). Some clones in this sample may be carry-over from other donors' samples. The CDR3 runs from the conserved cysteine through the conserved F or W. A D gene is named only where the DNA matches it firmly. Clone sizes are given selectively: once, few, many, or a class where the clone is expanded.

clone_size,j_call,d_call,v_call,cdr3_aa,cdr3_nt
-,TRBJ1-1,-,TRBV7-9,CASSLAGLDTEAFF,TGTGCCAGCAGCTTAGCAGGCCTTGACACTGAAGCTTTCTTT
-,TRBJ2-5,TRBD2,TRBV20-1,CSAPLSIAGKETQYF,TGCAGTGCTCCCCTTTCTATAGCGGGAAAAGAGACCCAGTACTTC
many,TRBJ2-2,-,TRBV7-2,CASSLGVGSNTGELFF,TGTGCCAGCAGCTTAGGCGTGGGATCGAACACCGGGGAGCTGTTTTTT
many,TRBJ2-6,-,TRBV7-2,CASSPQGGSGANVLTF,TGTGCCAGCAGCCCCCAGGGGGGGTCTGGGGCCAACGTCCTGACTTTC
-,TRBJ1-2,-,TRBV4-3,CASSQEGGSNYGYTF,TGCGCCAGCAGCCAAGAGGGGGGGTCGAACTATGGCTACACCTTC
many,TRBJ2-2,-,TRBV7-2,CASSFGRRELFF,TGTGCCAGCAGCTTTGGGCGGAGGGAGCTGTTTTTT
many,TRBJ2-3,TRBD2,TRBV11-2,CASSPEWGGSTDTQYF,TGTGCCAGCAGTCCAGAATGGGGGGGAAGCACAGATACGCAGTATTTT
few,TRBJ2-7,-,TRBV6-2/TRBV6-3,CASSTRNRHLTYEQYF,TGTGCCAGCAGTACTCGGAATCGCCACCTAACCTACGAGCAGTACTTC
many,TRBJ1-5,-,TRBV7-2,CASSLGDGNQPQHF,TGTGCCAGCAGCTTAGGAGACGGCAATCAGCCCCAGCATTTT
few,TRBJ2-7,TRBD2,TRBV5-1,CASSLGLAGAEQYF,TGCGCCAGCAGCTTGGGACTAGCGGGAGCCGAGCAGTACTTC
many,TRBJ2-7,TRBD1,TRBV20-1,CSASDSSTGTGINEQYF,TGCAGTGCTAGCGACTCCTCAACCGGGACAGGGATCAACGAGCAGTACTTC
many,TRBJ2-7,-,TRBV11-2,CASSWSYEQYF,TGTGCCAGCAGCTGGTCCTACGAGCAGTACTTC
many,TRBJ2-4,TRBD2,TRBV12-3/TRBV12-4,CASSPVAGRAKNIQYF,TGTGCCAGCAGTCCCGTAGCGGGGAGAGCCAAAAACATTCAGTACTTC
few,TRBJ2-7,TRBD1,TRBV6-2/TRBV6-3,CASRPTGIHEQYF,TGTGCCAGCAGACCGACAGGGATCCACGAGCAGTACTTC
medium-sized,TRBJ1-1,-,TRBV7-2,CASSLGAGRTEAFF,TGTGCCAGCAGCTTAGGCGCAGGGCGTACTGAAGCTTTCTTT
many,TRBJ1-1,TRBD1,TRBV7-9,CASSSPNRGPFGDTEAFF,TGTGCCAGCAGCTCCCCTAACAGGGGCCCTTTTGGTGATACTGAAGCTTTCTTT
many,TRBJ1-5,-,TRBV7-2,CASSTGIISNQPQHF,TGTGCCAGCAGCACTGGCATAATTAGCAATCAGCCCCAGCATTTT
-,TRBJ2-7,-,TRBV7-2,CASSQFQGYEQYF,TGTGCCAGCAGCCAATTCCAGGGCTACGAGCAGTACTTC
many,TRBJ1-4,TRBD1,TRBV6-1,CASRRQGSNEKLFF,TGTGCCAGCAGGCGACAGGGAAGTAATGAAAAACTGTTTTTT
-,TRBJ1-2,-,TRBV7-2,CASSLVKAGKDGYTF,TGTGCCAGCAGCTTAGTTAAGGCAGGGAAGGATGGCTACACCTTC
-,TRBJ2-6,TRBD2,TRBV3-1,CASSQASGGLAGANVLTF,TGTGCCAGCAGCCAAGCCAGCGGGGGTCTCGCTGGGGCCAACGTCCTGACTTTC
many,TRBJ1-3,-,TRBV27,CASSLRKETTGNTIYF,TGTGCCAGCAGTTTAAGAAAGGAAACTACTGGAAACACCATATATTTT
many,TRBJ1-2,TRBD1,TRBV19,CASLSTGGTPYGYTF,TGTGCCAGTTTATCCACAGGGGGAACGCCCTATGGCTACACCTTC
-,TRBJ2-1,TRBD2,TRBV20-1,CSAQPTSGIYNEQFF,TGCAGTGCACAACCCACTAGCGGAATTTACAATGAGCAGTTCTTC
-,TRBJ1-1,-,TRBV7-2,CASSSHGGLNTEAFF,TGTGCCAGCAGCTCCCACGGGGGACTGAACACTGAAGCTTTCTTT
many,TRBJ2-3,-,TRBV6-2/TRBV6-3,CASSPGTFTDTQYF,TGTGCCAGCAGTCCGGGGACTTTCACAGATACGCAGTATTTT
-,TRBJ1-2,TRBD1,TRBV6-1,CASRPWGRGSNYGYTF,TGTGCCAGCAGACCCTGGGGCAGGGGGTCTAACTATGGCTACACCTTC
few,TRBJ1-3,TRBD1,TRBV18,CASSPEQGVSGNTIYF,TGTGCCAGCTCACCAGAACAGGGGGTATCTGGAAACACCATATATTTT
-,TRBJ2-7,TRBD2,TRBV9,CASSRREAGGVRDEQYF,TGTGCCAGCAGCCGCCGCGAAGCGGGGGGAGTGAGGGACGAGCAGTACTTC